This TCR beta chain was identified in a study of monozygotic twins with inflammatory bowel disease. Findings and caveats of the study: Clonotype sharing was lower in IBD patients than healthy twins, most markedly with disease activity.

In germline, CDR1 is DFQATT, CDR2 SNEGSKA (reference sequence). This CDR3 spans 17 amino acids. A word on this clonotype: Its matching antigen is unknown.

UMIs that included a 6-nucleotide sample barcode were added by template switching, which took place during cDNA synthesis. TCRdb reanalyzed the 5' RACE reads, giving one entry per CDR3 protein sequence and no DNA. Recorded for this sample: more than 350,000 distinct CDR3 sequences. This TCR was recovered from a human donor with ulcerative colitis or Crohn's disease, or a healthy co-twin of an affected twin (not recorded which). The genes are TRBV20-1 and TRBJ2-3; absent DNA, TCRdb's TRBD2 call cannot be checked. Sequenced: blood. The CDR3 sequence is CSARDLIRGNNTDTQYF.